What follows is one TCR beta chain and its context. Its matching antigen is unknown. These data originate in a study of cytomegalovirus exposure and HLA in healthy donors. Findings of the study overall: Accounts indicate the classifier identified cytomegalovirus status with strong specificity and sensitivity. Specificity of three CMV-associated chains for CMV antigens was verified in vitro.

Germline V gives CDR1 MNHNS, CDR2 SASEGT. The CDR3 has 14 residues. After removal of 4 bases from V and 9 bases from J, the junction contained 9 bases not matched to a gene. Separation from the roughly 670-subject first cohort characterized the roughly 130-subject validation cohort, to which the donors belonged. Assay: immunoSEQ multiplex PCR; the TCRdb copy retains only in-frame clones and omits some. The profile shows 160,000 or so clones, about 82% of them singletons. The clonotype originates from a man in his thirties or forties in good health and CMV-seropositive. The sequenced sample was PBMCs. The V and J genes are TRBV6-1 and TRBJ2-1, with TRBD1 matching 7 bases. The CDR3 bases are TGTGCCAGCAGTGGGCGACAGGGAAGGATTGAGCAGTTCTTC. This sequence encodes CASSGRQGRIEQFF.